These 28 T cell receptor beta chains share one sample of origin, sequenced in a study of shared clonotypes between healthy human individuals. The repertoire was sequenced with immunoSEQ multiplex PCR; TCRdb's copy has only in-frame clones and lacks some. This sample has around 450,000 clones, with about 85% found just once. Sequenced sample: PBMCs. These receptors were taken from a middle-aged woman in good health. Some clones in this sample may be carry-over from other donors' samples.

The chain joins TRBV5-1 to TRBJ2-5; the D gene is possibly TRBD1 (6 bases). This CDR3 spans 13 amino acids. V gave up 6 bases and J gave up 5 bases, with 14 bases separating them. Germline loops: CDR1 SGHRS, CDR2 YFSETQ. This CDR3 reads CASMTSGGETQYF. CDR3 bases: TGCGCCAGCATGACTTCTGGGGGCGAGACCCAGTACTTC. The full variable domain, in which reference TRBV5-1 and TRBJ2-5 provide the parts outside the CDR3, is KAGVTQTPRYLIKTRGQQVTLSCSPISGHRSVSWYQQTPGQGLQFLFEYFSETQRNKGNFPGRFSGRQFSNSRSEMNVSTLELGDSALYLCASMTSGGETQYFGPGTRLLVL.

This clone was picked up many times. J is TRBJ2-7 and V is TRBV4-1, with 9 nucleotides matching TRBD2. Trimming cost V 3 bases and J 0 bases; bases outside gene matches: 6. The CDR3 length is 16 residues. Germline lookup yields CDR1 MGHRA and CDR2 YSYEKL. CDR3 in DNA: TGCGCCAGCAGCCAGGGACTAGCTGAAAGCTCCTACGAGCAGTACTTC. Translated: CASSQGLAESSYEQYF.

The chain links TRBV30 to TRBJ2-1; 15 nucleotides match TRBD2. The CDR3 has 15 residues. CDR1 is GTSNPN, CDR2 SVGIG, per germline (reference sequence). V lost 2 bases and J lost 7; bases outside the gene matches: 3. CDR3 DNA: TGTGCCTGGAGTCTCGGACTAGCGGGAGGGAATGAGCAGTTCTTC. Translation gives CAWSLGLAGGNEQFF.

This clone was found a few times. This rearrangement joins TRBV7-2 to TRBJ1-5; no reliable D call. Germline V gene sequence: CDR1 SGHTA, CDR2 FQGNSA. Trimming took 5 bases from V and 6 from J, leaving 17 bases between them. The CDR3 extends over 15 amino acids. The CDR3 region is CASSPGIREAQPQHF. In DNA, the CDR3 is TGTGCCAGCAGCCCAGGTATCCGGGAGGCTCAGCCCCAGCATTTT.

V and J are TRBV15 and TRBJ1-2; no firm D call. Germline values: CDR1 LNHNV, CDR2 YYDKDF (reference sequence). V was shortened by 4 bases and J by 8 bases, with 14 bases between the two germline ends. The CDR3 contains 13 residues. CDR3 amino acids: CATSTRGLGGYTF. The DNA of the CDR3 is TGTGCCACCAGCACCAGAGGCTTGGGGGGCTACACCTTC.

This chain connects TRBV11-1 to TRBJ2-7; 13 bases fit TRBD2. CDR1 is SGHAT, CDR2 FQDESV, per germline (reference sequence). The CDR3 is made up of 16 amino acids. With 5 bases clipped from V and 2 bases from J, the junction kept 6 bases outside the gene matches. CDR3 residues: CASSRGLAGATYEQYF. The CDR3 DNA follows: TGTGCCAGCAGCCGAGGACTAGCGGGAGCTACCTACGAGCAGTACTTC.

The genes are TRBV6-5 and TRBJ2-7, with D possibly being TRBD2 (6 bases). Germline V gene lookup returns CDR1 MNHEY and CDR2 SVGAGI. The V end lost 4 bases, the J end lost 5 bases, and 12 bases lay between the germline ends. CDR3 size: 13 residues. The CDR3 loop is CASSSLGSHEQYF. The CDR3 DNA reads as TGTGCCAGCAGTTCGCTCGGGAGCCACGAGCAGTACTTC.

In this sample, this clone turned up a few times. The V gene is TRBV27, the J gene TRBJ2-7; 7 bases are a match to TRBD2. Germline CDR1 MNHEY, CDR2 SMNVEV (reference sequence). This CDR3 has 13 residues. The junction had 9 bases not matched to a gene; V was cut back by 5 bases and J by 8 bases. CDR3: CASSPPERGKQYF. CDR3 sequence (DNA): TGTGCCAGCAGTCCACCCGAGCGGGGTAAGCAGTACTTC.

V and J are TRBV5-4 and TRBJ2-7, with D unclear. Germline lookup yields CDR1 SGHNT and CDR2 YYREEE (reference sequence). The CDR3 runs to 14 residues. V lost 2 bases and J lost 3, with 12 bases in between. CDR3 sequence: CASSFYGDGYEQYF. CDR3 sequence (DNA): TGTGCCAGCAGCTTTTATGGCGACGGCTACGAGCAGTACTTC.

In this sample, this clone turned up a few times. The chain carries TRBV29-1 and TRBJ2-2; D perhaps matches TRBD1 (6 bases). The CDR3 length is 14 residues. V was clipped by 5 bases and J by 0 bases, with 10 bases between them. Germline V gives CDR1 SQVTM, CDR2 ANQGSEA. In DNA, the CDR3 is TGCAGCGTTATTGACAGGACGAACACCGGGGAGCTGTTTTTT. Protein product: CSVIDRTNTGELFF.

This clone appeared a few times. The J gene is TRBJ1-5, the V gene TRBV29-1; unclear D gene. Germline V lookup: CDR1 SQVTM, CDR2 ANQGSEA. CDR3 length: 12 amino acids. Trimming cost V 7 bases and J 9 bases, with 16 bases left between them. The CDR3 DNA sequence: TGCAGCGCTAGGGATACCGAGTCGCCCCAGCATTTT. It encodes CSARDTESPQHF.

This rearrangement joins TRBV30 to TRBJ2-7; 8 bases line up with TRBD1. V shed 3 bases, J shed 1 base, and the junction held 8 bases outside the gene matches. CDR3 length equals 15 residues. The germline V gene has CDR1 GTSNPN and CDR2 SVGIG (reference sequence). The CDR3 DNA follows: TGTGCCTGGAGACCAAACAGGGGGAGATCCTACGAGCAGTACTTC. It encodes CAWRPNRGRSYEQYF.

This CDR3 reads CAWSVRAEFTDTQYF. The CDR3 coding sequence is TGTGCCTGGAGTGTACGAGCAGAATTCACAGATACGCAGTATTTT. V and J are TRBV30 and TRBJ2-3; D is ambiguous. Trimming removed 0 bases from V and 2 bases from J, with 12 bases in between. The CDR3 contains 15 residues. Germline-derived CDR1 and CDR2 are GTSNPN and SVGIG (reference sequence).

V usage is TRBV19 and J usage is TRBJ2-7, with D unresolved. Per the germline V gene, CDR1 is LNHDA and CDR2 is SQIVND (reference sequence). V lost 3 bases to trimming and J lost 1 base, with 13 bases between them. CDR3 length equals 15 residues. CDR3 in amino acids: CASSIGATYSYEQYF. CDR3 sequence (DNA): TGTGCCAGTAGTATCGGCGCCACCTATTCCTACGAGCAGTACTTC.

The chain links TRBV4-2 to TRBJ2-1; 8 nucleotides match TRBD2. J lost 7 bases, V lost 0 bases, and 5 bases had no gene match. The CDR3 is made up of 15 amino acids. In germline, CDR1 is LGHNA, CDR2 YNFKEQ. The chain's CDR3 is CASSQEAGVANEQFF. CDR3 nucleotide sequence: TGTGCCAGCAGCCAAGAAGCGGGAGTGGCTAATGAGCAGTTCTTC.

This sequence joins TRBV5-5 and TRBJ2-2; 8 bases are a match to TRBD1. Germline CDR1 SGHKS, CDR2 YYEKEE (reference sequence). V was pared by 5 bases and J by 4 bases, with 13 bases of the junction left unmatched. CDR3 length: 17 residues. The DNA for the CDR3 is TGTGCCAGCAGTCCTCTTTCCGGACAGGGCAGCACCGGGGAGCTGTTTTTT. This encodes CASSPLSGQGSTGELFF.

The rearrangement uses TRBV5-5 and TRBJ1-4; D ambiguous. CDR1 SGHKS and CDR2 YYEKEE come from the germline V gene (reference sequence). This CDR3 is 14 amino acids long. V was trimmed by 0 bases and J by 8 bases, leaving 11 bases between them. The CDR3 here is CASSLDWADEKLFF. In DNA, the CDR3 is TGTGCCAGCAGCTTGGATTGGGCGGACGAAAAACTGTTTTTT.

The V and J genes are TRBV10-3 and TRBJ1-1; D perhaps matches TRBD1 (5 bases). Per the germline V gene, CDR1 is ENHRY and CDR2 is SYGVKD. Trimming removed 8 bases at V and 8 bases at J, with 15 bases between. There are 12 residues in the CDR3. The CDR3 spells CAIGGAALEAFF. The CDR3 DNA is TGTGCCATCGGTGGGGCAGCTCTAGAAGCTTTCTTT.

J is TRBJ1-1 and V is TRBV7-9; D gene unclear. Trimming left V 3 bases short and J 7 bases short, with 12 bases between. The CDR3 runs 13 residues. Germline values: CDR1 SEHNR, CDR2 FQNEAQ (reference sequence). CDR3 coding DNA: TGTGCCAGCAGCTTGGACGGTCTACTTGAAGCTTTCTTT. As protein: CASSLDGLLEAFF.

CDR3 sequence (DNA): TGTGCCACCCGGAGCGGGAGTGTGTACGAGCAGTACTTC. Its translation: CATRSGSVYEQYF. The rearrangement links TRBV19 to TRBJ2-7, with 8 bases identical to TRBD2. CDR1 LNHDA and CDR2 SQIVND come from the germline V gene (reference sequence). Trimming removed 10 bases from V and 4 bases from J; junction bases left unmatched: 9. This CDR3 contains 13 residues.

The CDR3 region is CASSVDDKAYEQYF. CDR3 bases: TGTGCCAGCAGCGTAGACGACAAAGCCTACGAGCAGTACTTC. V gene TRBV9 combines with J gene TRBJ2-5; D is ambiguous. The end of the DNA fits TRBJ2-7 better, so the J call may be wrong. Germline V lookup: CDR1 SGDLS, CDR2 YYNGEE. This CDR3 region has 14 residues.

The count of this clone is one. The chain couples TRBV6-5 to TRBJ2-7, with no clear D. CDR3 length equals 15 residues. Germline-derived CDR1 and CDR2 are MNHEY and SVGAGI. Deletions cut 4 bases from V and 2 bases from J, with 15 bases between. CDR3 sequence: CASSSAGSFPYEQYF. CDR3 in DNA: TGTGCCAGCAGTTCCGCCGGGTCCTTCCCCTACGAGCAGTACTTC.

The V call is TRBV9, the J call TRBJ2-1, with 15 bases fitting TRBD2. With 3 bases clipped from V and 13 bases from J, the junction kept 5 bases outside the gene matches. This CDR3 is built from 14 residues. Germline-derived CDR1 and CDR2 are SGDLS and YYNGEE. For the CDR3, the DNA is TGTGCCAGCAGCGACGGGACTAGCGGGAGGTTCCAGTTCTTC. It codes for CASSDGTSGRFQFF.

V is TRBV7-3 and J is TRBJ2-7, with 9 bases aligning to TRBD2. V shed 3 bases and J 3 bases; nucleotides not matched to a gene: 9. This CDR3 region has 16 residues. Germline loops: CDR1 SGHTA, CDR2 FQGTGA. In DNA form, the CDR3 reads TGTGCCAGCAGCTTTGAGGCTAGCGGGATTAGCTACGAGCAGTACTTC. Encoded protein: CASSFEASGISYEQYF.

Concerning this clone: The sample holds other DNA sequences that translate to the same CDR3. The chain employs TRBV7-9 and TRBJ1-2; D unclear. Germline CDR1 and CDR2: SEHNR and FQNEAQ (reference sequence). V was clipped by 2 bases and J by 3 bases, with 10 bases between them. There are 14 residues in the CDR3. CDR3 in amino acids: CASSLTGGDYGYTF. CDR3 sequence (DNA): TGTGCCAGCAGCTTAACCGGAGGCGACTATGGCTACACCTTC.

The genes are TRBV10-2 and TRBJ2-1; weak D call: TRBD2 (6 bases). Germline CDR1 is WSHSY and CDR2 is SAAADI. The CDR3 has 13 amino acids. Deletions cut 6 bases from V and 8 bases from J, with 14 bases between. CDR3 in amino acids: CASRGTPWDEQFF. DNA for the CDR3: TGCGCCAGCAGAGGGACTCCCTGGGATGAGCAGTTCTTC.

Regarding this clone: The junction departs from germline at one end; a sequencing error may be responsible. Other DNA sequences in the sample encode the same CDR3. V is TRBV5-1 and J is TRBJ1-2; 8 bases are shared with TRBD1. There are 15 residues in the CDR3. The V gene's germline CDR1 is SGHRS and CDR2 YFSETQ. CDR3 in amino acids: CASSLGGQVVNGYTF. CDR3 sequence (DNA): TGCGCCAGCAGCTTGGGGGGACAGGTGGTAAATGGCTACACTTTC.

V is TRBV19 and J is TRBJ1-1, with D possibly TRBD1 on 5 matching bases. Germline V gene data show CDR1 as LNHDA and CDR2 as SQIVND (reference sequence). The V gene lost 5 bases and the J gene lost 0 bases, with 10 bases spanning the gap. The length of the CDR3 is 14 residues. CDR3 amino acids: CASSPGRVNTEAFF. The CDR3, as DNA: TGTGCCAGTAGTCCGGGACGGGTGAACACTGAAGCTTTCTTT.